This is a list of T cell receptor beta chains from one sample in a study of CD8+ T cells in alopecia areata. The protocol was immunoSEQ multiplex PCR, while the TCRdb copy is restricted to in-frame clones and leaves out a portion. Among 200,000 to 250,000 clones listed, 56% were seen once. The sample taken for sequencing was CD8+ T cells sorted from blood. The receptors stem from a human donor in good health. The CDR3 runs from the conserved cysteine through the conserved F or W. A D gene is named only where the DNA matches it firmly. The size entry is marked missing in some rows and otherwise reads once, few, many or a size class.

clone_size d_call cdr3_length j_call v_call cdr3_aa cdr3_nt
few - 13 TRBJ1-5 TRBV13 CASSPGLNQPQHF TGTGCCAGCAGTCCTGGACTAAATCAGCCCCAGCATTTT
few - 11 TRBJ2-1 TRBV19 CASTGGQKQFF TGTGCCAGTACAGGGGGGCAAAAGCAGTTCTTC
- - 15 TRBJ2-7 TRBV7-8 CASSSRMAGYYEQYF TGTGCCAGCAGCTCCAGGATGGCGGGGTACTACGAGCAGTACTTC
- - 12 TRBJ1-5 TRBV5-6 CASSLGDQPQHF TGTGCCAGCAGCTTAGGAGATCAGCCCCAGCATTTT
- - 12 TRBJ1-1 TRBV13 CATSTVNTEAFF TGTGCCACCTCAACTGTGAACACTGAAGCTTTCTTT
- TRBD1 15 TRBJ1-2 TRBV7-8 CASSLARTGPHGYTF TGTGCCAGCAGCTTAGCGCGGACAGGGCCTCATGGCTACACCTTC
once TRBD1 15 TRBJ2-7 TRBV5-1 CASSQGQGEIYEQYF TGCGCCAGCAGCCAGGGACAGGGGGAAATCTACGAGCAGTACTTC
few - 16 TRBJ2-3 TRBV4-1 CASSQDLPGSTDTQYF TGCGCCAGCAGCCAAGATCTACCGGGGAGCACAGATACGCAGTATTTT
- TRBD1 13 TRBJ1-1 TRBV2 CASRGTANTEAFF TGTGCCAGCAGGGGGACAGCGAACACTGAAGCTTTCTTT
few - 14 TRBJ2-2 TRBV6-5 CASSPLGNTGELFF TGTGCCAGCAGCCCCCTGGGGAACACCGGGGAGCTGTTTTTT
- - 16 TRBJ1-2 TRBV7-9 CASSLALGPTGHGYTF TGTGCCAGCAGCTTAGCGCTGGGACCCACCGGGCATGGCTACACCTTC
few - 12 TRBJ1-2 TRBV4-1 CASSHHPLGLTF TGCGCCAGCAGCCACCATCCTCTAGGTCTCACCTTC
- - 14 TRBJ1-2 TRBV2 CASSERGAFYGYTF TGTGCCAGCAGTGAACGGGGGGCGTTCTATGGCTACACCTTC
- TRBD2 14 TRBJ2-5 TRBV27 CASSLAGLAKTQYF TGTGCCAGCAGCCTAGCGGGACTCGCGAAGACCCAGTACTTC
- TRBD1 18 TRBJ1-5 TRBV5-1 CASSVRDRGNCSNQPQHF TGCGCCAGCAGCGTCCGGGACAGGGGGAATTGTAGCAATCAGCCCCAGCATTTT
few - 14 TRBJ2-7 TRBV4-1 CASSQIWTSYEQYF TGCGCCAGCAGCCAAATTTGGACATCCTACGAGCAGTACTTC